This T cell receptor (beta chain) stems from a study of CD8+ T cells in alopecia areata. Germline V lookup: CDR1 SGHVT, CDR2 SQSDAQ. CDR3 length: 14 residues. V shed 1 base and J shed 2 bases, with 8 bases lying between them. Treatment reported: oral pan-JAK inhibitor, 5-10 mg twice daily. Following RNA extraction, reverse transcription yielded cDNA that acted as the sequencing template. Some clones are missing from TCRdb's copy, which holds only in-frame ones; the method was immunoSEQ multiplex PCR. Of some 120,000 clones in the sample, around three fifths were seen once. Material: CD8+ T cells sorted from blood, obtained at week 24, from a patient treated with tofacitinib. This receptor was identified in a human donor with alopecia areata. The chain uses TRBV7-4 and TRBJ1-1, with D tentatively TRBD1 (6 bases). In nucleotides, the CDR3 is TGTGCCAGCAGCTTAGTGGGGGCCAACACTGAAGCTTTCTTT. It is translated as CASSLVGANTEAFF.